The clone carrying this T cell receptor (beta chain) was seen just once. The record originates from a study of technical replicates of blood from a handful of donors. TCRdb's copy holds only in-frame clones and misses some; the assay was immunoSEQ multiplex PCR. The data contain roughly 14,000 clones, 80% to 90% of them singletons. V lost 5 bases, J lost 7 bases, and 5 bases stayed unmatched. The CDR3 length is 15 residues. Germline CDR1 and CDR2: ENHRY and SYGVKD. The chain combines TRBV10-3 with TRBJ2-1; 13 nucleotides align to TRBD2. This TCR derives from a human donor in good health. The source material was PBMCs. The CDR3 is CAISTGTSGVNEQFF. The CDR3 nucleotides read TGTGCCATCAGTACCGGGACTAGCGGGGTGAATGAGCAGTTCTTC.